This TCR beta chain was sequenced for a study of blood T cell repertoires in COVID-19. The wider study: Both acute and convalescent COVID-19 samples were obtained from the United States, Italy and Spain. PBMCs, B-cell-depleted T cells, or T cells were the source of the cDNA or gDNA that made up the material.

V was pared by 2 bases and J by 4 bases, with 11 bases between. Germline CDR1 reads LGHDT; CDR2 reads YNNKEL (reference sequence). This CDR3 region has 15 residues. Original processing methods: Amplified reference gene primers provided the basis for estimating nucleated cell counts. Sequencing used immunoSEQ multiplex PCR; TCRdb keeps in-frame clones, though not all of them. The V and J calls and the clone size are those of that table, but D and trimming were determined from the DNA. The sample holds a few hundred thousand clones, 85% seen once. The chain carries TRBV3-1 (or the pseudogene TRBV3-2) and TRBJ1-4; maybe TRBD1 (6 bases). The sequencing sample was made of peripheral blood. The TCR comes from a woman younger than 30 with acute or convalescent COVID-19. This chain's CDR3 is CASSQRRDNNEKLFF. In DNA form, the CDR3 reads TGTGCCAGCAGCCAACGCCGGGACAATAATGAAAAACTGTTTTTT.